Presented here are 32 T cell receptor beta chains from one specimen sequenced in a study of T cell changes during pregnancy in multiple sclerosis. This table comes from immunoSEQ multiplex PCR, and its TCRdb copy is limited to in-frame clones, with some not included. The table has about 51,000 clones, 93% seen once. The sample consisted of peripheral blood, taken in the second trimester of pregnancy. The source of these receptors is a female donor with multiple sclerosis, enrolled in a pregnancy study.

This sequence joins TRBV28 and TRBJ2-1; 8 nucleotides align to TRBD1. The CDR3 runs 12 residues. Germline values: CDR1 MDHEN, CDR2 SYDVKM. J was trimmed by 7 bases and V by 6 bases; bases with no gene match: 2. The CDR3, as DNA: TGTGCCAGCAGCCGGACAGGGAATGAGCAGTTCTTC. This encodes CASSRTGNEQFF.

This sequence joins TRBV9 and TRBJ2-1, with TRBD2 matching 9 bases. The trim removed 0 bases at V and 5 bases at J, leaving 21 bases unmatched. This CDR3 is built from 21 residues. The germline CDR1 and CDR2 sequences are SGDLS and YYNGEE. The CDR3 sequence is CASSVDLLPAGGSLGDNEQFF. In DNA form, the CDR3 reads TGTGCCAGCAGCGTAGATCTCCTACCAGCGGGAGGCTCCCTTGGGGACAATGAGCAGTTCTTC.

The rearrangement links TRBV5-6 to TRBJ1-1, with 7 bases fitting TRBD1. The CDR3 contains 15 residues. Germline V lookup: CDR1 SGHDT, CDR2 YYEEEE. Trimming at V came to 4 bases and at J to 1 base, leaving 7 bases not matched to a gene. Here the CDR3 reads CASSQTGATNTEAFF. Written as DNA, the CDR3 is TGTGCCAGCAGCCAAACAGGGGCCACGAACACTGAAGCTTTCTTT.

V is TRBV7-9 and J is TRBJ1-1; possibly TRBD1 for D (6 bases). The germline V gene encodes CDR1 SEHNR and CDR2 FQNEAQ (reference sequence). The CDR3 consists of 15 residues. The ends were cut back, 6 bases at V and 1 base at J, with 15 bases in the middle. The CDR3 DNA sequence: TGTGCCAGCAGGGAGACAGGCCGTAAGAACACTGAAGCTTTCTTT. Protein sequence: CASRETGRKNTEAFF. The full variable domain, completed using reference TRBV7-9 and TRBJ1-1, is DTGVSQNPRHKITKRGQNVTFRCDPISEHNRLYWYRQTLGQGPEFLTYFQNEAQLEKSRLLSDRFSAERPKGSFSTLEIQRTEQGDSAMYLCASRETGRKNTEAFFGQGTRLTVV.

The rearrangement uses TRBV5-4 and TRBJ2-2; 11 positions agree with TRBD1. Germline trimming cut 4 bases from V and 5 bases from J; bases unmatched to any gene: 7. The CDR3 is 16 residues long. Germline CDR1 SGHNT, CDR2 YYREEE (reference sequence). The chain's CDR3 is CASSPGTGGVTGELFF. CDR3 in DNA: TGTGCCAGCAGCCCCGGGACAGGGGGTGTTACCGGGGAGCTGTTTTTT.

Written as DNA, the CDR3 is TGTGCCAGCAGTGAAAGGCAGGGCCTATCCTCCTACGAGCAGTACTTC. Translated, it gives CASSERQGLSSYEQYF. The chain recombines TRBV6-1 with TRBJ2-7; possible D gene TRBD1, 5 bases. V was clipped by 2 bases and J by 0 bases, with 14 bases between them. CDR1 is MNHNS, CDR2 SASEGT, per germline. The CDR3 contains 16 residues.

In this sample, this clone turned up once. This chain joins TRBV28 and TRBJ1-5; a weak D match, TRBD1 (5 bases). In germline, CDR1 is MDHEN, CDR2 SYDVKM. The CDR3 covers 17 residues. The V gene lost 2 bases and the J gene lost 1 base, with 15 bases spanning the gap. For the CDR3, the DNA is TGTGCCAGCAGTTTACCCCCCGCAGGGATAAGCAATCAGCCCCAGCATTTT. Encoded protein: CASSLPPAGISNQPQHF.

This chain links TRBV4-2 with TRBJ2-7, with 10 bases lining up with TRBD2. The CDR3 spans 16 residues. The ends lost 0 bases at V and 4 bases at J; junction bases unmatched: 6. CDR1 is LGHNA and CDR2 is YNFKEQ in the germline V gene. The CDR3 DNA reads TGTGCCAGCAGCCAAGATGGGGGAGCGGGAGGGTACGAGCAGTACTTC. This gives the protein CASSQDGGAGGYEQYF.

The chain links TRBV19 to TRBJ1-2, with D hard to call. Trimming left V 1 base short and J 8 bases short, with 11 bases between. CDR1 is LNHDA and CDR2 is SQIVND in the germline V gene (reference sequence). The CDR3 length is 13 residues. The CDR3 spells CASSIVGSWGYTF. The CDR3 coding sequence is TGTGCCAGTAGTATAGTCGGGTCCTGGGGCTACACCTTC. Full variable domain (remainder filled in from reference TRBV19 and TRBJ1-2): DGGITQSPKYLFRKEGQNVTLSCEQNLNHDAMYWYRQDPGQGLRLIYYSQIVNDFQKGDIAEGYSVSREKKESFPLTVTSAQKNPTAFYLCASSIVGSWGYTFGSGTRLTVV.

The genes are TRBV7-2 and TRBJ1-1; unclear D gene. Per the germline V gene, CDR1 is SGHTA and CDR2 is FQGNSA. Deletions cut 2 bases from V and 1 base from J, with 5 bases between. The CDR3 has 13 residues. This CDR3 reads CASSLSKNTEAFF. CDR3 in DNA: TGTGCCAGCAGCTTATCTAAGAACACTGAAGCTTTCTTT.

The chain is built from TRBV7-2 and TRBJ2-7, with TRBD2 as a possible D gene (6 bases). The V and J ends lost 1 base and 3 bases respectively, with 7 bases between them. CDR1 is SGHTA and CDR2 is FQGNSA in the germline V gene. The CDR3 extends over 13 amino acids. The CDR3 sequence: CASSLGDFYEQYF. DNA for the CDR3: TGTGCCAGCAGCTTAGGGGACTTCTACGAGCAGTACTTC.

This clone showed up just once. This chain connects TRBV10-3 to TRBJ1-1, with a tentative D call TRBD1 (5 bases). The V end was cut by 0 bases, the J end by 7 bases, with 9 bases between. The CDR3 runs to 13 residues. Germline V CDR1 and CDR2: ENHRY, SYGVKD. The CDR3 spells CAISESVGVEAFF. The DNA for the CDR3 is TGTGCCATCAGTGAGTCGGTAGGGGTTGAAGCTTTCTTT.

The chain joins TRBV7-2 to TRBJ2-1; D is unresolved. Germline CDR1 and CDR2: SGHTA and FQGNSA. V lost 3 bases and J 5 bases, leaving 17 bases between the germline ends. The CDR3 loop spans 16 amino acids. The CDR3 DNA is TGTGCCAGCAGCTTGGGCTGGCGCCTAATGGACAATGAGCAGTTCTTC. This gives the protein CASSLGWRLMDNEQFF.

The CDR3 sequence: CASSPSGFSEAFF. The CDR3 coding sequence is TGTGCCAGCTCACCTTCAGGTTTTTCTGAAGCTTTCTTT. The rearrangement joins TRBV18 to TRBJ1-1; D is unresolved. The germline V gene has CDR1 KGHSH and CDR2 LQKENI. Trimming left V 3 bases short and J 6 bases short, with 11 bases between. This CDR3 is built from 13 residues.

This chain connects TRBV2 to TRBJ1-6; 10 bases map to TRBD1. Germline V CDR1 and CDR2: SNHLY, FYNNEI. The CDR3 length is 14 residues. The V and J ends lost 6 bases and 9 bases, in that order; junction bases with no gene match: 5. CDR3 sequence: CASRSGTGVSPLHF. CDR3 sequence (DNA): TGTGCCAGCAGGTCCGGGACAGGGGTTTCACCCCTCCACTTT.

The rearrangement joins TRBV11-1 to TRBJ2-3; 7 nucleotides line up with TRBD1. The CDR3 covers 14 residues. In germline, CDR1 is SGHAT, CDR2 FQDESV (reference sequence). J was trimmed by 1 base and V by 4 bases; bases with no gene match: 2. CDR3 loop: CASSSDRGTDTQYF. In DNA, the CDR3 is TGTGCCAGCAGCTCAGACAGGGGCACAGATACGCAGTATTTT.

The V and J genes are TRBV4-3 and TRBJ2-3; tentative D call: TRBD2 (5 bases). V was shortened by 0 bases and J by 1 base, with 17 bases between the two germline ends. Germline-derived CDR1 and CDR2 are LGHNA and YSLEER. CDR3 length equals 18 residues. The CDR3 DNA is TGCGCCAGCAGCCAAGATATATCTTTCGGAGGAGGCACAGATACGCAGTATTTT. Its protein product is CASSQDISFGGGTDTQYF.

V gene TRBV5-1 combines with J gene TRBJ1-1, with a possible D match to TRBD1 (6 bases). CDR3 length: 16 residues. Germline CDR1 reads SGHRS; CDR2 reads YFSETQ. V lost 1 base and J 5 bases, leaving 18 bases between the germline ends. CDR3 protein: CASSLLEQTGQTEAFF. For the CDR3, the DNA is TGCGCCAGCAGCTTGCTAGAGCAGACAGGTCAAACTGAAGCTTTCTTT.

The genes are TRBV13 and TRBJ2-7, with 10 bases aligning to TRBD1. The CDR3 consists of 14 residues. Germline V gene sequence: CDR1 PRHDT, CDR2 FYEKMQ (reference sequence). The V and J ends lost 5 bases and 4 bases, in that order; junction bases with no gene match: 5. CDR3 DNA sequence: TGTGCCAGCAGCCCCGGGACAGGGGTTTACGAGCAGTACTTC. It specifies CASSPGTGVYEQYF.

The rearrangement joins TRBV2 to TRBJ2-3; 9 bases match TRBD1. Trimming at V came to 6 bases and at J to 0 bases, leaving 1 base not matched to a gene. The CDR3 spans 14 residues. Germline V CDR1 and CDR2: SNHLY, FYNNEI. Here the CDR3 DNA reads TGTGCCAGCAGGGGGACAGGGAGCACAGATACGCAGTATTTT. Protein: CASRGTGSTDTQYF.

This chain uses TRBV12-1 with TRBJ2-7; whether TRBD2, the table's D call, matches the DNA was not checked. TRBV12-1 is recorded as a pseudogene. There are 13 residues in the CDR3. CDR3 residues: CASSFGGRTEQYF. Written as DNA, the CDR3 is TGTGCCAGCAGCTTTGGCGGGAGGACCGAGCAGTACTTC.

The J gene is TRBJ2-1, the V gene TRBV9; 10 nucleotides match TRBD2. Germline V gene lookup returns CDR1 SGDLS and CDR2 YYNGEE. The ends lost 0 bases at V and 3 bases at J; junction bases unmatched: 0. This CDR3 comprises 15 residues. CDR3 region: CASSVGLAGYNEQFF. CDR3 nucleotide sequence: TGTGCCAGCAGCGTAGGACTAGCGGGCTACAATGAGCAGTTCTTC.

This chain joins TRBV4-1 and TRBJ1-1, with 8 bases fitting TRBD1. The trim removed 0 bases at V and 4 bases at J, leaving 10 bases unmatched. The germline V gene encodes CDR1 MGHRA and CDR2 YSYEKL. The CDR3 runs to 17 residues. The CDR3 loop is CASSQDLPGGAGTEAFF. The CDR3 DNA sequence: TGCGCCAGCAGCCAAGATTTGCCAGGGGGCGCGGGCACTGAAGCTTTCTTT.

This rearrangement joins TRBV7-2 to TRBJ2-6, with D hard to call. Germline V lookup: CDR1 SGHTA, CDR2 FQGNSA. This CDR3 is 15 amino acids long. The ends were cut back, 5 bases at V and 0 bases at J, with 8 bases in the middle. The CDR3 sequence: CASSVTNSGANVLTF. The CDR3 nucleotides read TGTGCCAGCAGCGTAACAAACTCTGGGGCCAACGTCCTGACTTTC.

The chain couples TRBV4-3 to TRBJ2-1, with TRBD2 matching 8 bases. Trimming cost V 0 bases and J 9 bases; bases outside gene matches: 10. The CDR3 has 16 residues. Germline V gene lookup returns CDR1 LGHNA and CDR2 YSLEER. CDR3 sequence (DNA): TGCGCCAGCAGCCAAGATCGGGAGGGATGGGGGGGTGAGCAGTTCTTC. Its protein is CASSQDREGWGGEQFF.

This clone showed up just once. The chain recombines TRBV5-1 with TRBJ1-1; 7 bases match TRBD1. The CDR3 totals 15 residues. V lost 0 bases to trimming and J lost 1 base; unmatched junction nucleotides: 3. CDR1 and CDR2 (germline): SGHRS, YFSETQ. The CDR3 DNA reads TGCGCCAGCAGCTTGGTACAGGGGAGGAACACTGAAGCTTTCTTT. This translates into CASSLVQGRNTEAFF.

The chain is built from TRBV28 and TRBJ1-1; tentatively, D is TRBD1 (6 bases). The CDR3 is 18 residues long. Germline V gene sequence: CDR1 MDHEN, CDR2 SYDVKM. With 5 bases removed from V and 1 base from J, the gap between germline ends came to 23 bases. CDR3 sequence: CASSPRQWGPGRNTEAFF. CDR3 nucleotide sequence: TGTGCCAGCAGTCCCCGCCAATGGGGGCCGGGGAGGAACACTGAAGCTTTCTTT.

This chain uses TRBV29-1 with TRBJ1-4; perhaps TRBD1 as D (6 bases). Germline CDR1 is SQVTM and CDR2 is ANQGSEA. This CDR3 has 16 amino acids. V shed 0 bases and J shed 7 bases, with 18 bases lying between them. The CDR3 bases are TGCAGCGTTGAAGATGGATCGGGGAGGGGGGGTGAAAAACTGTTTTTT. Its translation: CSVEDGSGRGGEKLFF.

The genes are TRBV6-6 and TRBJ2-5; 9 bases match TRBD1. TRBJ2-7 matches the DNA end more closely, so the J call is doubtful. Germline CDR1 reads MNHNY; CDR2 reads SVGAGI (reference sequence). The CDR3 spans 15 residues. The chain's CDR3 is CASSPTGTGPYEQYF. CDR3 coding DNA: TGTGCCAGCAGCCCAACCGGGACAGGGCCCTACGAGCAGTACTTC.

The rearrangement joins TRBV4-3 to TRBJ2-6, with 7 bases that match TRBD2. Germline V gives CDR1 LGHNA, CDR2 YSLEER. The length of the CDR3 is 19 residues. Trimming at V came to 0 bases and at J to 0 bases, leaving 8 bases not matched to a gene. The CDR3 DNA reads TGCGCCAGCAGCCAAGATAGGATAGCGGGCCTCTCTGGGGCCAACGTCCTGACTTTC. Its protein is CASSQDRIAGLSGANVLTF.

V gene TRBV7-6 combines with J gene TRBJ1-1; weak D call: TRBD1 (5 bases). The CDR3 contains 19 residues. Trimming removed 5 bases at V and 3 bases at J, with 28 bases between. Germline CDR1 SGHVS, CDR2 FNYEAQ. CDR3 residues: CASSHYTGGREGLDTEAFF. For the CDR3, the DNA is TGTGCCAGCAGCCATTATACCGGGGGTAGGGAAGGTTTGGACACTGAAGCTTTCTTT.

V gene TRBV30 combines with J gene TRBJ2-1; D gene ambiguous. Germline V gene data show CDR1 as GTSNPN and CDR2 as SVGIG (reference sequence). Between the trimmed V and J ends, which lost 4 bases and 4 bases, there was a span of 8 bases. The CDR3 extends over 12 amino acids. The CDR3 here is CAWIADYNEQFF. CDR3 in DNA: TGTGCCTGGATCGCGGATTACAATGAGCAGTTCTTC.